A single sample is the source of the 12 T cell receptor beta chains below, sequenced in a study of blood T cell repertoires in COVID-19. Repertoires were generated with immunoSEQ multiplex PCR, while TCRdb's copy carries only in-frame clones and drops some. The sample shows under 95,000 clones, approximately 90% of them seen only once. The sequenced sample consisted of peripheral blood. The receptors here all came from a man aged 55-75 years with acute or convalescent COVID-19.

The chain uses TRBV19 and TRBJ1-1; no firm D call. This CDR3 has 13 residues. Looked up from germline, CDR1 is LNHDA and CDR2 is SQIVND (reference sequence). Trimming left V 7 bases short and J 10 bases short, with 19 bases between. The chain's CDR3 is CASTVEGSVRAFF. CDR3 nucleotide sequence: TGTGCCAGTACGGTGGAGGGAAGTGTTAGAGCTTTCTTT. The entire variable domain, with the rest obtained from reference TRBV19 and TRBJ1-1, is as follows: DGGITQSPKYLFRKEGQNVTLSCEQNLNHDAMYWYRQDPGQGLRLIYYSQIVNDFQKGDIAEGYSVSREKKESFPLTVTSAQKNPTAFYLCASTVEGSVRAFFGQGTRLTVV.

This rearrangement joins TRBV5-5 to TRBJ1-5; 9 bases line up with TRBD1. This CDR3 comprises 15 residues. CDR1 and CDR2 (germline): SGHKS, YYEKEE (reference sequence). With V trimmed by 5 bases and J by 3 bases, 6 bases remained unmatched. CDR3 in amino acids: CASSGRQGDNQPQHF. DNA of the CDR3: TGTGCCAGCAGTGGACGACAGGGGGACAATCAGCCCCAGCATTTT.

CDR3 nucleotide sequence: TGTGCCAGCAGCCCAAGGGACAGGGGGGAGACCCAGTACTTC. Its protein product is CASSPRDRGETQYF. The rearrangement links TRBV7-8 to TRBJ2-5; 11 bases map to TRBD1. Looked up from germline, CDR1 is SGHVS and CDR2 is FQNEAQ. There are 14 residues in the CDR3. J gave up 5 bases and V 5 bases, and 4 bases lay outside the gene matches.

In its sample, this clone was seen once. This chain uses TRBV6-2 or TRBV6-3 with TRBJ1-2; D may be TRBD1 (5 bases). CDR3 length: 15 residues. Germline CDR1 is MNHEY and CDR2 is SVGEGT. V was cut by 6 bases and J by 0 bases, with 14 bases left in between. The CDR3: CASSPAGRANYGYTF. The CDR3 DNA reads TGTGCCAGCAGCCCCGCCGGCAGGGCTAACTATGGCTACACCTTC.

This chain links TRBV6-5 with TRBJ1-4; 9 nucleotides align to TRBD1. The CDR3 loop spans 14 amino acids. V lost 6 bases, J lost 7 bases, and 6 bases stayed unmatched. CDR1 and CDR2 (germline): MNHEY, SVGAGI. The CDR3, as DNA: TGTGCCAGCAGCCAACAGGGGGCGTCTGAAAAACTGTTTTTT. Protein sequence: CASSQQGASEKLFF.

CDR3 sequence: CASSLASGEETQYF. DNA of the CDR3: TGTGCCAGCAGCTTAGCTAGCGGCGAAGAGACCCAGTACTTC. The chain recombines TRBV7-9 with TRBJ2-5; D might be TRBD2 (6 bases). Per germline, CDR1 SEHNR and CDR2 FQNEAQ (reference sequence). The CDR3 runs 14 residues. Trimming pared 0 bases from V and 3 bases from J, leaving 8 bases between.

The chain joins TRBV14 to TRBJ2-3; 9 bases map to TRBD2. CDR1 and CDR2 from the germline V gene are SGHDN and FVKESK. This CDR3 is built from 16 residues. The trim removed 3 bases at V and 2 bases at J, leaving 6 bases unmatched. The CDR3 nucleotides are TGTGCCAGCAGCCAGGTAGCGGGGGCCTACACAGATACGCAGTATTTT. Translated, it gives CASSQVAGAYTDTQYF.

V and J are TRBV30 and TRBJ2-1, with 9 positions matching TRBD2. This CDR3 has 14 amino acids. V gave up 4 bases and J gave up 10 bases; unmatched junction bases: 11. CDR1 and CDR2 from the germline V gene are GTSNPN and SVGIG (reference sequence). The CDR3 region is CAWKGTSFRGEQFF. The CDR3 DNA is TGTGCCTGGAAGGGGACTAGCTTCCGGGGGGAGCAGTTCTTC. Complete variable domain (other parts from reference TRBV30 and TRBJ2-1): SQTIHQWPATLVQPVGSPLSLECTVEGTSNPNLYWYRQAAGRGLQLLFYSVGIGQISSEVPQNLSASRPQDRQFILSSKKLLLSDSGFYLCAWKGTSFRGEQFFGPGTRLTVL.

V is TRBV7-6 and J is TRBJ2-2, with 12 bases fitting TRBD2. V trimming: 6 bases; J trimming: 7 bases; junction bases outside the gene matches: 9. The germline V gene encodes CDR1 SGHVS and CDR2 FNYEAQ. This CDR3 region has 16 residues. CDR3 nucleotide sequence: TGTGCCAGCAGTCCTCCTAGCGGGGGGGCCTACGGGGAGCTGTTTTTT. Its translation is CASSPPSGGAYGELFF.

The J gene is TRBJ1-1, the V gene TRBV2; D is unclear. CDR3 length equals 11 residues. In germline, CDR1 is SNHLY, CDR2 FYNNEI. V lost 6 bases, J lost 5 bases, and 7 bases lay in between. The CDR3 DNA reads as TGTGCCAGCAGCCCGTTAACTGAAGCTTTCTTT. Protein: CASSPLTEAFF.

The rearrangement uses TRBV3-1 (or the pseudogene TRBV3-2) and TRBJ1-3, with unresolved D. The germline V gene encodes CDR1 LGHDT and CDR2 YNNKEL (reference sequence). The length of the CDR3 is 14 residues. V was cut by 4 bases and J by 1 base, with 8 bases left in between. The CDR3 sequence: CASSPRDSGNTIYF. CDR3 DNA: TGTGCCAGCAGCCCCCGGGATTCTGGAAACACCATATATTTT.

Here the CDR3 reads CASRETGGGGNTIYF. CDR3 coding DNA: TGTGCCAGCAGGGAGACAGGGGGCGGTGGAAACACCATATATTTT. The chain has TRBV2 and TRBJ1-3; 10 bases map to TRBD1. With V trimmed by 6 bases and J by 3 bases, 5 bases remained unmatched. Germline CDR1 reads SNHLY; CDR2 reads FYNNEI. The CDR3 has 15 amino acids.